This T cell receptor (beta chain) was captured in a study of blood T cell repertoires in COVID-19. Using immunoSEQ multiplex PCR, the repertoire was profiled, and TCRdb retains in-frame clones only, with some absent. The table has about 120,000 clones, around 79% seen once. This CDR3 is 15 amino acids long. The germline V gene has CDR1 LNHDA and CDR2 SQIVND (reference sequence). With 4 bases clipped from V and 3 bases from J, the junction kept 6 bases outside the gene matches. Sequenced input: peripheral blood. The sequence was obtained from a man in his sixties or seventies with acute or convalescent COVID-19. The gene calls are TRBV19 and TRBJ1-2, with 9 nucleotides matching TRBD1. CDR3 DNA sequence: TGTGCCAGTAGTAATACAGGGGGCAAAGACTATGGCTACACCTTC. Protein: CASSNTGGKDYGYTF.